This T cell receptor (beta chain) was sequenced during a study of shared clonotypes between healthy human individuals. Study outcomes and limitations: Clonotype sharing among donors, it was expected, would be affected by sequencing depth.

Positive CCR7 selection of CD45RO-negative cells yielded the naive CD8 cells, and terminally differentiated effector memory CD45RA+ cells were excluded. The germline V gene encodes CDR1 SGHAT and CDR2 FQDESV (reference sequence). With 4 bases clipped from V and 8 bases from J, the junction kept 7 bases outside the gene matches. The CDR3 contains 14 residues. TCRdb's copy holds only in-frame clones and misses some; the assay was immunoSEQ multiplex PCR. Among some 1,900,000 clones listed, about 95% were seen once. With respect to this clone: The antigen remains undetermined.

This clonotype was obtained from a man between 18 and 29 years old in good health. This chain links TRBV11-1 with TRBJ2-1, with TRBD1 identical over 8 bases. Material for sequencing was naive CD8+ T cells sorted from blood. CDR3 loop: CASSSDREPDEQFF. The CDR3 DNA follows: TGTGCCAGCAGCTCGGACAGGGAGCCGGATGAGCAGTTCTTC. Based on the CDR3 plus reference TRBV11-1 and TRBJ2-1, the full variable domain is EAEVAQSPRYKITEKSQAVAFWCDPISGHATLYWYRQILGQGPELLVQFQDESVVDDSQLPKDRFSAERLKGVDSTLKIQPAELGDSAMYLCASSSDREPDEQFFGPGTRLTVL.